The 31 T cell receptor beta chains in this list originate from one sample, sequenced in a study of cytomegalovirus exposure and HLA in healthy donors. The study ran its PCR with 60 Vbeta and 13 Jbeta primers. Clones were read by immunoSEQ multiplex PCR, and TCRdb kept only the in-frame ones, dropping some. This table has 95,000 to 150,000 clones, 66% appearing once. The sequenced sample consisted of PBMCs. The receptors were gathered from a young man in good health and CMV-seronegative.

V is TRBV29-1 and J is TRBJ1-2, with D unresolved. The CDR3 length is 12 residues. V was clipped by 7 bases and J by 2 bases, with 11 bases between them. Germline CDR1 reads SQVTM; CDR2 reads ANQGSEA. CDR3 sequence (DNA): TGCAGCGCGGAGGACGGGAACTATGGCTACACCTTC. This translates into CSAEDGNYGYTF. Supplemented by reference TRBV29-1 and TRBJ1-2, the full variable domain reads SAVISQKPSRDICQRGTSLTIQCQVDSQVTMMFWYRQQPGQSLTLIATANQGSEATYESGFVIDKFPISRPNLTFSTLTVSNMSPEDSSIYLCSAEDGNYGYTFGSGTRLTVV.

This clone occurred a few times. The chain is built from TRBV5-1 and TRBJ2-7, with D perhaps matching TRBD1 (5 bases). Germline lookup yields CDR1 SGHRS and CDR2 YFSETQ. V lost 5 bases and J lost 3, with 12 bases in between. This CDR3 has 13 amino acids. CDR3 nucleotides: TGCGCCAGCAGGGGAAAGGGGAACTACGAGCAGTACTTC. Translating it yields CASRGKGNYEQYF.

V and J are TRBV7-8 and TRBJ1-2; 7 bases map to TRBD1. V lost 0 bases to trimming and J lost 4 bases; unmatched junction nucleotides: 5. In germline, CDR1 is SGHVS, CDR2 FQNEAQ. There are 15 residues in the CDR3. Here the CDR3 DNA reads TGTGCCAGCAGCTTAGCAAAGGGGGCCGGCTATGGCTACACCTTC. Its translation: CASSLAKGAGYGYTF.

The chain combines TRBV4-3 with TRBJ2-1, with 12 bases that match TRBD2. This CDR3 region has 20 residues. V gave up 1 base and J gave up 10 bases; unmatched junction bases: 20. In germline, CDR1 is LGHNA, CDR2 YSLEER. CDR3 amino acids: CASSQAPGLAGIGDQTEQFF. CDR3 sequence (DNA): TGCGCCAGCAGCCAAGCTCCGGGACTAGCGGGTATCGGGGATCAAACGGAGCAGTTCTTC.

This chain links TRBV19 with TRBJ2-7, with a possible D match to TRBD1 (5 bases). Germline lookup yields CDR1 LNHDA and CDR2 SQIVND (reference sequence). This CDR3 region has 12 residues. With 9 bases removed from V and 2 bases from J, the gap between germline ends came to 11 bases. CDR3 loop: CASPDKPYEQYF. The CDR3 DNA follows: TGTGCCAGCCCGGACAAGCCCTACGAGCAGTACTTC.

The chain has TRBV5-1 and TRBJ2-1; TRBD1 agrees at 7 bases. CDR1 and CDR2 from the germline V gene are SGHRS and YFSETQ. Trimming took 0 bases from V and 2 from J; bases not matched to a gene: 2. The length of the CDR3 is 15 residues. CDR3 in amino acids: CASSLGGQTYNEQFF. The CDR3 nucleotides are TGCGCCAGCAGCTTGGGGGGACAGACCTACAATGAGCAGTTCTTC.

V is TRBV5-4 and J is TRBJ2-2, with no clear D. V lost 4 bases, J lost 1 base, and 14 bases lay in between. The CDR3 is 16 amino acids. Per germline, CDR1 SGHNT and CDR2 YYREEE (reference sequence). The CDR3 nucleotides read TGTGCCAGCAGCGACAACCTGGGTGGGAACACCGGGGAGCTGTTTTTT. Translated: CASSDNLGGNTGELFF.

Comment on this clone: The junction and the germline gene differ at one end; a read error may be behind it. The chain recombines TRBV6-7 with TRBJ1-2; TRBD1 is a possible D gene (6 bases). TRBV6-7 is classed as an ORF, of uncertain function. The CDR3 contains 13 residues. CDR3 bases: TGTGCCAGCAGACTGGGGGCTGGATATGGCTACCCCTTC. Translation: CASRLGAGYGYPF.

The sample holds one count of this clone. The V call is TRBV7-8, the J call TRBJ2-5; 8 bases map to TRBD2. J gave up 5 bases and V 1 base, and 6 bases lay outside the gene matches. There are 15 residues in the CDR3. Germline V CDR1 and CDR2: SGHVS, FQNEAQ. The CDR3 protein is CASSLGAGGFETQYF. The CDR3 bases are TGTGCCAGCAGCTTAGGGGCGGGGGGTTTTGAGACCCAGTACTTC.

As DNA, the CDR3 is TGTGCCAGCAGCCAACCGGGACAGGGAAGAGGGAATGAGCAGTTCTTC. It yields the protein CASSQPGQGRGNEQFF. This rearrangement joins TRBV7-6 to TRBJ2-1; 9 bases line up with TRBD1. V gave up 5 bases and J gave up 7 bases; unmatched junction bases: 12. Germline V gene sequence: CDR1 SGHVS, CDR2 FNYEAQ. This CDR3 region has 16 residues.

The gene calls are TRBV27 and TRBJ2-1; 11 positions match TRBD2. The CDR3 has 15 amino acids. V gave up 8 bases and J gave up 0 bases; unmatched junction bases: 3. In germline, CDR1 is MNHEY, CDR2 SMNVEV (reference sequence). The CDR3 loop reads CASRLAGNSYNEQFF. In DNA form, the CDR3 reads TGTGCCAGCCGACTAGCGGGGAACTCCTACAATGAGCAGTTCTTC.

The chain is built from TRBV5-1 and TRBJ2-5, with 9 bases identical to TRBD2. The CDR3 covers 14 residues. V was pared by 0 bases and J by 7 bases, with 4 bases of the junction left unmatched. CDR1 is SGHRS and CDR2 is YFSETQ in the germline V gene. The CDR3 DNA reads TGCGCCAGCAGCTTGGGACTAGCGGAGGCGACCCAGTACTTC. Protein: CASSLGLAEATQYF.

The chain carries TRBV18 and TRBJ2-7; a weak D match, TRBD2 (5 bases). Germline V lookup: CDR1 KGHSH, CDR2 LQKENI. Trimming removed 3 bases at V and 0 bases at J, with 12 bases between. The CDR3 extends over 15 amino acids. The CDR3 DNA reads as TGTGCCAGCTCACCCGAGGGCGCAATCTCCTACGAGCAGTACTTC. Its translation: CASSPEGAISYEQYF.

The rearrangement joins TRBV9 to TRBJ2-1; D is perhaps TRBD2 (6 bases). CDR3 size: 13 residues. Germline CDR1 SGDLS, CDR2 YYNGEE. Trimming stripped 3 bases from V and 7 bases from J, with 11 bases between. CDR3 DNA: TGTGCCAGCAGCGACGGGGGTAAGAATGAGCAGTTCTTC. This translates into CASSDGGKNEQFF.

This clone turned up a few times. The J gene is TRBJ1-1, the V gene TRBV7-3; 7 bases fit TRBD1. J lost 4 bases, V lost 4 bases, and 6 bases had no gene match. CDR1 and CDR2 (germline): SGHTA, FQGTGA. CDR3 length: 14 amino acids. This CDR3 reads CASSSRAGGTEAFF. The CDR3 nucleotides are TGTGCCAGCAGCTCAAGGGCAGGGGGCACTGAAGCTTTCTTT.

The chain recombines TRBV19 with TRBJ1-5; D gene ambiguous. The CDR3 has 14 residues. The germline gives CDR1 LNHDA, CDR2 SQIVND (reference sequence). V lost 10 bases and J 9 bases, leaving 22 bases between the germline ends. CDR3 sequence: CATSTVGRYSPQHF. The CDR3 nucleotides are TGTGCCACCTCGACCGTAGGCAGGTACTCGCCCCAGCATTTT.

There are a few counts of this clone. CDR3 residues: CASSSRGPTRSGAYTGELFF. CDR3 nucleotide sequence: TGTGCCAGCAGTTCCAGGGGGCCTACTCGTTCTGGGGCATACACCGGGGAGCTGTTTTTT. V is TRBV28 and J is TRBJ2-2, with 8 bases identical to TRBD1. Germline trimming cut 4 bases from V and 3 bases from J; bases unmatched to any gene: 19. Germline V CDR1 and CDR2: MDHEN, SYDVKM. CDR3 length: 20 amino acids.

The chain couples TRBV6-1 to TRBJ1-1; 9 nucleotides match TRBD1. The J segment lost 5 bases and the V segment lost 6 bases, leaving 4 bases of the junction unmatched. In germline, CDR1 is MNHNS, CDR2 SASEGT. The CDR3 extends over 13 amino acids. CDR3 amino acids: CASRRTGDTEAFF. CDR3 nucleotide sequence: TGTGCCAGCAGGCGGACAGGGGATACTGAAGCTTTCTTT.

This chain links TRBV5-6 with TRBJ1-2; D call uncertain. The germline gives CDR1 SGHDT, CDR2 YYEEEE. Trimming stripped 0 bases from V and 1 base from J, with 19 bases between. The CDR3 spans 18 residues. Here the CDR3 reads CASSLAAGPYEFNYGYTF. Written as DNA, the CDR3 is TGTGCCAGCAGCTTGGCGGCGGGCCCGTACGAATTTAACTATGGCTACACCTTC.

The chain employs TRBV21-1 and TRBJ2-3; the table's TRBD1 call for D was not verified on the DNA. TRBV21-1 is noted as a pseudogene. CDR3 length: 14 amino acids. CDR3 coding DNA: TGTGCCAGCAGCAAAACCGACATCACAGATACGCAGTATTTT. This gives the protein CASSKTDITDTQYF.

The genes are TRBV9 and TRBJ1-2; a weak D match, TRBD1 (5 bases). Germline CDR1 is SGDLS and CDR2 is YYNGEE. There are 13 residues in the CDR3. The germline V and J ends were trimmed by 0 bases and 8 bases, with 11 bases remaining between them. Here the CDR3 DNA reads TGTGCCAGCAGCGTAGCGGCGGGACGGGGCTACACCTTC. Its protein is CASSVAAGRGYTF. Full variable domain (remainder filled in from reference TRBV9 and TRBJ1-2): DSGVTQTPKHLITATGQRVTLRCSPRSGDLSVYWYQQSLDQGLQFLIQYYNGEERAKGNILERFSAQQFPDLHSELNLSSLELGDSALYFCASSVAAGRGYTFGSGTRLTVV.

V is TRBV6-6 and J is TRBJ2-7, with TRBD1 identical over 10 bases. Per the germline V gene, CDR1 is MNHNY and CDR2 is SVGAGI (reference sequence). This CDR3 region has 16 residues. Unmatched junction bases numbered 11, after V lost 4 bases and J lost 5 bases. In nucleotides, the CDR3 is TGTGCCAGCAGTTCACGGGCCGGGACAGGGGTTAACGAGCAGTACTTC. Its translation is CASSSRAGTGVNEQYF.

In its sample, this clone was seen a few times. This chain links TRBV28 with TRBJ2-5; weak D call: TRBD2 (5 bases). Germline V gene sequence: CDR1 MDHEN, CDR2 SYDVKM. This CDR3 has 15 residues. V dropped 5 bases and J dropped 4 bases, with 17 bases sitting between them. Written as DNA, the CDR3 is TGTGCCAGCAGTAGGAGTGGGAGTGGTTTAGAGACCCAGTACTTC. Amino acid sequence: CASSRSGSGLETQYF.

The gene calls are TRBV28 and TRBJ2-5, with 8 bases matching TRBD1. CDR3 size: 15 residues. J gave up 3 bases and V 5 bases, and 8 bases lay outside the gene matches. Germline values: CDR1 MDHEN, CDR2 SYDVKM. Here the CDR3 DNA reads TGTGCCAGCAGTCCTGTAGGGACAGGCAAAGAGACCCAGTACTTC. It codes for CASSPVGTGKETQYF.

The gene calls are TRBV9 and TRBJ1-2; TRBD1 is a possible D gene (5 bases). This CDR3 is built from 14 residues. V lost 4 bases and J lost 6, with 16 bases in between. Germline CDR1 is SGDLS and CDR2 is YYNGEE. The CDR3 bases are TGTGCCAGCAGCCCCTCTCGGGGGTCTGATGGCTACACCTTC. Translated: CASSPSRGSDGYTF.

The chain combines TRBV15 with TRBJ1-2, with D uncertain. Trimming left V 0 bases short and J 4 bases short, with 12 bases between. This CDR3 spans 15 amino acids. Germline CDR1 and CDR2: LNHNV and YYDKDF (reference sequence). DNA of the CDR3: TGTGCCACCAGCAGAGATCGCAGGTTTGGCTATGGCTACACCTTC. Translating it yields CATSRDRRFGYGYTF.

This clone was picked up a small number of times. V is TRBV29-1 and J is TRBJ1-1; D may be TRBD1 (5 bases). The germline CDR1 and CDR2 sequences are SQVTM and ANQGSEA. CDR3 size: 12 residues. Trimming took off 7 bases at V and 3 bases at J, with 12 bases between the two ends. CDR3 sequence reads: CSAVRGYTEAFF. CDR3 DNA sequence: TGCAGCGCAGTACGGGGGTACACTGAAGCTTTCTTT.

CDR3 coding DNA: TGTGCCAGCAGCAAGGGACAGGTTAGCGAGCAGTACTTC. Amino acids: CASSKGQVSEQYF. The chain joins TRBV21-1 to TRBJ2-7; TRBD1 was called by the table and not checked on the DNA. TRBV21-1 is marked as a pseudogene. CDR3 length: 13 residues.

A single count supports this clone. This chain connects TRBV29-1 to TRBJ1-2, with TRBD1 matching 7 bases. From germline, CDR1 is SQVTM and CDR2 ANQGSEA. The CDR3 is 13 residues long. The V and J ends lost 4 bases and 8 bases, in that order; junction bases with no gene match: 10. The CDR3, as DNA: TGCAGCGTTGTGACAGACAGGGTGTGGGGCTACACCTTC. Its protein product is CSVVTDRVWGYTF.

The chain is built from TRBV18 and TRBJ2-3, with 9 positions matching TRBD1. V was pared by 3 bases and J by 2 bases, with 6 bases of the junction left unmatched. The V gene's germline CDR1 is KGHSH and CDR2 LQKENI. The CDR3 totals 16 residues. The CDR3 region is CASSPQGQGNTDTQYF. The CDR3 DNA sequence: TGTGCCAGCTCACCCCAGGGACAGGGTAACACAGATACGCAGTATTTT.

V is TRBV27 and J is TRBJ2-7, with TRBD2 matching over 12 bases. Trimming at V came to 5 bases and at J to 6 bases, leaving 11 bases not matched to a gene. Germline V lookup: CDR1 MNHEY, CDR2 SMNVEV (reference sequence). The CDR3 is 16 amino acids. CDR3 nucleotides: TGTGCCAGCAGTGGGGATCCTAGCGGGAGGGCCTTCGAGCAGTACTTC. Translated: CASSGDPSGRAFEQYF.